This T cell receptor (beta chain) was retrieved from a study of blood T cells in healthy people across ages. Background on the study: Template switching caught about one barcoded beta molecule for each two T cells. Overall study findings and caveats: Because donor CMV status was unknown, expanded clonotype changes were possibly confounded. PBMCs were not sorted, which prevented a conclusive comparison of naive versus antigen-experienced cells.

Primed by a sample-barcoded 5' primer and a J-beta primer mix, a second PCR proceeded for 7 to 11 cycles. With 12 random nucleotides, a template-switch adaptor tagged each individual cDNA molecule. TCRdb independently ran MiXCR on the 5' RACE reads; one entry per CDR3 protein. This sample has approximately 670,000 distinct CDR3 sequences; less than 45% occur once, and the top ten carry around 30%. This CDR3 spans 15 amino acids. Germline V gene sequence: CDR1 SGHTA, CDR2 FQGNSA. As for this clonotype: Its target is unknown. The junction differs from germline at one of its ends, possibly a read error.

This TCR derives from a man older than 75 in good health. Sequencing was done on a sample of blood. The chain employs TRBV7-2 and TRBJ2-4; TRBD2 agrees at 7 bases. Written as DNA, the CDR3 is TGTGCCAGCAGCCTAGCCGGGGAGGGACGGAATGAGCAGTACTTC. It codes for CASSLAGEGRNEQYF.